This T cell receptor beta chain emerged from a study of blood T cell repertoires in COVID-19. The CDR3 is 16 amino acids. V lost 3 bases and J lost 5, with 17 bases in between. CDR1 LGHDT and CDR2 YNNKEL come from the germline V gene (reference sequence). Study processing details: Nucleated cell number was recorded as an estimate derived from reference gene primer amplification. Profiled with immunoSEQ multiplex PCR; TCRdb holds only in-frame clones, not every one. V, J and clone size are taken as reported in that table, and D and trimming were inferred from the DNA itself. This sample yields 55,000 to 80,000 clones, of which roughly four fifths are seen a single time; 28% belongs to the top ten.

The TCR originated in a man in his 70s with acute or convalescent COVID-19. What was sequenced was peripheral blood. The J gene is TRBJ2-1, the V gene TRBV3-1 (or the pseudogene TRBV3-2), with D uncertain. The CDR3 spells CASSHERKALDNEQFF. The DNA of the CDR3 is TGTGCCAGCAGCCATGAACGAAAAGCTCTGGACAATGAGCAGTTCTTC.